This T cell receptor (beta chain) was captured in a study of control samples from healthy donors and cancer patients. Some clones are missing from TCRdb's copy, which holds only in-frame ones; the method was immunoSEQ multiplex PCR. The sample records about 100,000 clones, roughly 90% being singletons. The CDR3 runs 13 residues. Trimming took 6 bases from V and 15 from J; bases not matched to a gene: 14. This chain links TRBV12-3 or TRBV12-4 with TRBJ2-1, with 7 nucleotides matching TRBD2. The sequenced material came from blood. This clonotype originated in a woman aged 45-59 years in good health. For the CDR3, the DNA is TGTGCCAGCAGAAGCGGGGACCATCCCCGGGGGTTCTTC. Its protein product is CASRSGDHPRGFF.